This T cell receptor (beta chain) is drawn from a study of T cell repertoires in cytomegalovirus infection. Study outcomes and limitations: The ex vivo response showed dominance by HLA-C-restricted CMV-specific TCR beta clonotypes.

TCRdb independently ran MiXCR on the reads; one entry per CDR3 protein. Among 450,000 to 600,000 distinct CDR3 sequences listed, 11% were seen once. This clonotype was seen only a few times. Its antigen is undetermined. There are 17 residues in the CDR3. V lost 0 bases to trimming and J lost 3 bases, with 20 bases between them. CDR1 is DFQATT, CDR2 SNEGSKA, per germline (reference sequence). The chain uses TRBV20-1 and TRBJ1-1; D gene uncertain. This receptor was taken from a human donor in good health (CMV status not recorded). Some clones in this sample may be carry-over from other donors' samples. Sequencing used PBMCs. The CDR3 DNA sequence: TGCAGTGCTAGAGATCTCGGGTTAGGCTCTGGGGACACTGAAGCTTTCTTT. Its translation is CSARDLGLGSGDTEAFF.